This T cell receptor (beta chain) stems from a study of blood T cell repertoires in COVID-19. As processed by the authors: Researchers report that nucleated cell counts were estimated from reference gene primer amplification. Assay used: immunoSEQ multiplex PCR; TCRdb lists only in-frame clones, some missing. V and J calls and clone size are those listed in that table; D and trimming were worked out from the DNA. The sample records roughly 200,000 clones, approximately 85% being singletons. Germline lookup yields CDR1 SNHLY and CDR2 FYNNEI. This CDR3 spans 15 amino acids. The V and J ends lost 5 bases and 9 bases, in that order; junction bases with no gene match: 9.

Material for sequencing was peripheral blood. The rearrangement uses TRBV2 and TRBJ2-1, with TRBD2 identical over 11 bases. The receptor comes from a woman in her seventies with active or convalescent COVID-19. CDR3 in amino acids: CASSILAGGPFEQFF. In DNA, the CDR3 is TGTGCCAGCAGTATATTAGCGGGAGGGCCCTTTGAGCAGTTCTTC.